A selection of T cell receptor beta chains follows, all from one sample in a study of T cell responses to AZD1222 COVID-19 vaccine. Produced via immunoSEQ multiplex PCR; TCRdb's table is partial and in-frame only. Of approximately 110,000 clones listed, about four fifths are singletons. The sequenced sample was peripheral blood, obtained on day 0 of AZD1222 vaccination. The source is an adult in good health. CDR3s include the opening cysteine and the closing phenylalanine or tryptophan. Fields, in order: CDR3 length, V gene, J gene, clone size, D gene, CDR3 protein, CDR3 DNA. The D gene is left open where the match is weak. Only some rows state a clone size, as once, few, many or a class for expanded clones.

length: 15; V: TRBV18; J: TRBJ1-3; size: NA; D: NA; CDR3: CASSPPSGSGNTIYF; DNA: TGTGCCAGCTCACCACCTTCGGGCTCTGGAAACACCATATATTTT
length: 15; V: TRBV28; J: TRBJ1-2; size: once; D: TRBD1; CDR3: CASIGGQGIYYGYTF; DNA: TGTGCCAGCATTGGGGGACAGGGGATTTACTATGGCTACACCTTC
length: 16; V: TRBV7-8; J: TRBJ2-3; size: NA; D: TRBD2; CDR3: CASKLRLAESTDTQYF; DNA: TGTGCCAGCAAGTTGAGACTAGCGGAGAGCACAGATACGCAGTATTTT
length: 13; V: TRBV24-1; J: TRBJ2-7; size: NA; D: TRBD2; CDR3: CATSSGSLHEQYF; DNA: TGTGCCACCTCTAGCGGGAGCCTCCACGAGCAGTACTTC
length: 12; V: TRBV28; J: TRBJ2-1; size: once; D: NA; CDR3: CASSLLGNEQFF; DNA: TGTGCCAGCAGTTTACTAGGAAATGAGCAGTTCTTC
length: 14; V: TRBV29-1; J: TRBJ2-7; size: NA; D: NA; CDR3: CSVEGLRNPYEQYF; DNA: TGCAGCGTTGAGGGACTCAGAAACCCGTACGAGCAGTACTTC
length: 19; V: TRBV28; J: TRBJ2-7; size: NA; D: TRBD2; CDR3: CASSPPGLAGGLSSYEQYF; DNA: TGTGCCAGCAGTCCCCCGGGACTAGCGGGAGGCCTGAGCTCCTACGAGCAGTACTTC
length: 16; V: TRBV7-2; J: TRBJ1-2; size: NA; D: NA; CDR3: CASSLDGTGINYGYTF; DNA: TGTGCCAGCAGCTTAGACGGTACAGGGATTAACTATGGCTACACCTTC
length: 15; V: TRBV18; J: TRBJ2-1; size: NA; D: TRBD2; CDR3: CASSPVSGNYNEQFF; DNA: TGTGCCAGCTCACCAGTTAGCGGGAACTACAATGAGCAGTTCTTC
length: 15; V: TRBV25-1; J: TRBJ2-5; size: NA; D: NA; CDR3: CASRDDRGAGETQYF; DNA: TGTGCCAGCAGGGATGACAGAGGGGCAGGGGAGACCCAGTACTTC
length: 13; V: TRBV18; J: TRBJ1-4; size: NA; D: NA; CDR3: CASSPNGNEKLFF; DNA: TGTGCCAGCTCACCAAACGGTAATGAAAAACTGTTTTTT
length: 14; V: TRBV3-1/TRBV3-2; J: TRBJ1-2; size: NA; D: TRBD1; CDR3: CASSQGEGARGYTF; DNA: TGTGCCAGCAGCCAAGGGGAGGGGGCGCGAGGCTACACCTTC
length: 15; V: TRBV11-2; J: TRBJ1-5; size: few; D: NA; CDR3: CASSLARILNQPQHF; DNA: TGTGCCAGCAGCTTAGCCAGGATACTCAATCAGCCCCAGCATTTT
length: 15; V: TRBV27; J: TRBJ2-7; size: NA; D: TRBD1; CDR3: CASSVYGDSYYEQYF; DNA: TGTGCCAGCAGTGTGTATGGGGACAGCTATTACGAGCAGTACTTC
length: 15; V: TRBV5-1; J: TRBJ1-4; size: NA; D: NA; CDR3: CASSAYNGANEKLFF; DNA: TGCGCCAGCAGCGCCTATAACGGGGCTAATGAAAAACTGTTTTTT
length: 13; V: TRBV27; J: TRBJ1-6; size: NA; D: TRBD1; CDR3: CASSFWDRVALHF; DNA: TGTGCCAGCAGTTTTTGGGACAGGGTGGCCCTCCACTTT
length: 12; V: TRBV4-1; J: TRBJ2-1; size: NA; D: NA; CDR3: CASSQVAREQFF; DNA: TGCGCCAGCAGCCAAGTCGCACGCGAGCAGTTCTTC
length: 13; V: TRBV6-5; J: TRBJ1-2; size: NA; D: NA; CDR3: CASSEDAFYGYTF; DNA: TGTGCCAGCAGCGAGGACGCCTTCTATGGCTACACCTTC
length: 16; V: TRBV27; J: TRBJ2-7; size: NA; D: TRBD1; CDR3: CASSLEHRGRRHEQYF; DNA: TGTGCCAGCAGTTTGGAACACAGGGGGCGCCGCCACGAGCAGTACTTC
length: 14; V: TRBV28; J: TRBJ1-2; size: NA; D: TRBD1; CDR3: CASSLLTGGSGYTF; DNA: TGTGCCAGCAGTCTACTGACAGGGGGAAGTGGCTACACCTTC
length: 16; V: TRBV11-3; J: TRBJ1-1; size: NA; D: TRBD1; CDR3: CASSLGGQGKNTEAFF; DNA: TGTGCCAGCAGCTTAGGGGGACAGGGGAAGAACACTGAAGCTTTCTTT
length: 14; V: TRBV10-3; J: TRBJ2-3; size: NA; D: NA; CDR3: CAIRPLGGTDTQYF; DNA: TGTGCCATCAGGCCTCTGGGCGGAACAGATACGCAGTATTTT
length: 14; V: TRBV29-1; J: TRBJ1-3; size: NA; D: NA; CDR3: CSVEKVNSGNTIYF; DNA: TGCAGCGTTGAAAAGGTTAACTCTGGAAACACCATATATTTT
length: 13; V: TRBV19; J: TRBJ1-5; size: NA; D: NA; CDR3: CASSPMGNQPQHF; DNA: TGTGCCAGTAGTCCTATGGGTAATCAGCCCCAGCATTTT
length: 15; V: TRBV28; J: TRBJ2-7; size: NA; D: NA; CDR3: CASSSLATGTYEQYF; DNA: TGTGCCAGCAGTTCACTCGCTACAGGGACCTACGAGCAGTACTTC
length: 14; V: TRBV19; J: TRBJ1-1; size: NA; D: NA; CDR3: CASSIRTVNTEAFF; DNA: TGTGCCAGTAGTATTAGGACAGTCAACACTGAAGCTTTCTTT
length: 16; V: TRBV28; J: TRBJ1-2; size: NA; D: NA; CDR3: CASSSTSTRLDYGYTF; DNA: TGTGCCAGCAGTTCAACTTCAACACGACTCGACTATGGCTACACCTTC
length: 14; V: TRBV6-5; J: TRBJ2-7; size: NA; D: TRBD2; CDR3: CASSWGLAGNEQYF; DNA: TGTGCCAGCAGTTGGGGACTAGCGGGTAACGAGCAGTACTTC
length: 16; V: TRBV5-1; J: TRBJ2-2; size: NA; D: TRBD2; CDR3: CASSVTSGIDTGELFF; DNA: TGCGCCAGCAGCGTGACTAGCGGGATTGACACCGGGGAGCTGTTTTTT
length: 16; V: TRBV15; J: TRBJ1-5; size: few; D: NA; CDR3: CATSRDQGGSNQPQHF; DNA: TGTGCCACCAGCAGAGATCAGGGAGGGAGCAATCAGCCCCAGCATTTT
length: 16; V: TRBV19; J: TRBJ2-1; size: NA; D: TRBD1; CDR3: CASSSGQSSSYNEQFF; DNA: TGTGCCAGTAGTTCGGGACAGTCCAGCTCCTACAATGAGCAGTTCTTC
length: 13; V: TRBV7-7; J: TRBJ1-1; size: NA; D: NA; CDR3: CASSLAGNTEAFF; DNA: TGTGCTAGCAGCTTAGCGGGGAACACTGAAGCTTTCTTT
length: 14; V: TRBV6-1; J: TRBJ1-4; size: once; D: TRBD1; CDR3: CASNLGGPNEKLFF; DNA: TGTGCCAGCAATTTAGGGGGCCCTAATGAAAAACTGTTTTTT
length: 16; V: TRBV7-2; J: TRBJ2-7; size: NA; D: TRBD2; CDR3: CASSRASGAGSYEQYF; DNA: TGTGCCAGCAGTCGGGCTAGCGGGGCGGGGTCCTACGAGCAGTACTTC
length: 15; V: TRBV6-5; J: TRBJ1-5; size: NA; D: TRBD1; CDR3: CASSAGQYSNQPQHF; DNA: TGTGCCAGCAGCGCGGGACAGTATAGCAATCAGCCCCAGCATTTT
length: 13; V: TRBV29-1; J: TRBJ2-3; size: few; D: NA; CDR3: CSVLAVVGDTQYF; DNA: TGCAGCGTCCTCGCGGTAGTTGGAGATACGCAGTATTTT
length: 13; V: TRBV28; J: TRBJ1-4; size: NA; D: TRBD1; CDR3: CATFRDRAEKLFF; DNA: TGTGCCACCTTCCGGGACAGGGCTGAAAAACTGTTTTTT
length: 14; V: TRBV6-6; J: TRBJ2-7; size: NA; D: NA; CDR3: CASSYGWGQSEQYF; DNA: TGTGCCAGCAGTTACGGGTGGGGGCAGAGCGAGCAGTACTTC
length: 16; V: TRBV6-6; J: TRBJ2-7; size: NA; D: TRBD2; CDR3: CASSYSTSGVPYEQYF; DNA: TGTGCCAGCAGTTACTCGACTAGCGGGGTCCCCTACGAGCAGTACTTC
length: 15; V: TRBV7-8; J: TRBJ1-1; size: NA; D: NA; CDR3: CASSLVQGGGTEAFF; DNA: TGTGCCAGCAGCTTAGTACAGGGAGGGGGCACTGAAGCTTTCTTT
length: 13; V: TRBV28; J: TRBJ1-6; size: NA; D: NA; CDR3: CASSSTWNSPLHF; DNA: TGTGCCAGCAGCTCTACGTGGAATTCACCCCTCCACTTT
length: 14; V: TRBV6-6; J: TRBJ1-2; size: NA; D: TRBD1; CDR3: CASSFHRGNYGYTF; DNA: TGTGCCAGCAGTTTCCACAGGGGAAACTATGGCTACACCTTC
length: 16; V: TRBV7-2; J: TRBJ2-1; size: NA; D: TRBD2; CDR3: CASSSTGTSGAHRQFF; DNA: TGTGCCAGCAGCTCGACCGGGACTAGCGGTGCCCATAGGCAGTTCTTC
length: 13; V: TRBV7-2; J: TRBJ1-2; size: NA; D: NA; CDR3: CASSLIPREGYTF; DNA: TGTGCCAGCAGCTTAATCCCGCGTGAAGGCTACACCTTC
length: 13; V: TRBV27; J: TRBJ1-5; size: NA; D: NA; CDR3: CASSPPGNQPQHF; DNA: TGTGCCAGCAGCCCCCCCGGGAATCAGCCCCAGCATTTT
length: 12; V: TRBV7-3; J: TRBJ1-1; size: NA; D: NA; CDR3: CASHPETTEAFF; DNA: TGTGCCAGCCACCCGGAAACCACTGAAGCTTTCTTT
length: 11; V: TRBV10-2; J: TRBJ1-1; size: few; D: NA; CDR3: CASTGGVQAFF; DNA: TGCGCCAGCACCGGAGGGGTTCAAGCTTTCTTT
length: 15; V: TRBV2; J: TRBJ1-3; size: NA; D: NA; CDR3: CASSENSASGNTIYF; DNA: TGTGCCAGCAGTGAAAATTCAGCCTCTGGAAACACCATATATTTT
length: 13; V: TRBV30; J: TRBJ1-2; size: NA; D: TRBD1; CDR3: CAWSVSGGFPYTF; DNA: TGTGCCTGGAGTGTTTCAGGGGGATTCCCCTACACCTTC
length: 14; V: TRBV6-1; J: TRBJ1-1; size: few; D: NA; CDR3: CASSEGGINTEAFF; DNA: TGTGCCAGCAGTGAAGGGGGCATTAACACTGAAGCTTTCTTT
length: 15; V: TRBV5-1; J: TRBJ2-1; size: NA; D: TRBD2; CDR3: CASSLAGARYNEQFF; DNA: TGCGCCAGCAGCTTAGCGGGAGCTCGGTACAATGAGCAGTTCTTC
length: 15; V: TRBV2; J: TRBJ1-5; size: once; D: NA; CDR3: CASSTAGLDNQPQHF; DNA: TGTGCCAGCAGTACAGCGGGGTTGGACAATCAGCCCCAGCATTTT
length: 15; V: TRBV7-8; J: TRBJ2-7; size: NA; D: NA; CDR3: CASSHRGGPSYEQYF; DNA: TGTGCCAGCAGCCACAGGGGGGGGCCCTCCTACGAGCAGTACTTC